This TCR beta chain is drawn from a study of response to subunit inactivated influenza vaccine. General observations from the study: The authors put forward the suggestion that each seasonal influenza vaccination may bring in only a limited number of new T cells.

V was clipped by 0 bases and J by 7 bases, with 9 bases between them. The CDR3 extends over 13 amino acids. TCRdb reprocessed the RT-PCR reads via MiXCR and lists one record per CDR3 protein. This sample has some 500,000 distinct CDR3 sequences, with roughly 25% found just once. This clonotype was detected only a few times. Its specificity is not known. This clonotype was sampled from a man in his fifties who received an inactivated influenza vaccine. V is TRBV12-3 or TRBV12-4 and J is TRBJ1-1; D call uncertain. Here the sequenced sample was CD4+ T cells sorted from PBMCs, taken 4 to 6 days after vaccination. The CDR3 nucleotides are TGTGCCAGCAGTTTAGCCGGAGACGGTGAAGCTTTCTTT. The encoded protein is CASSLAGDGEAFF.